One sample yielded the 25 T cell receptor beta chains listed below, sequenced in a study of T cells in tuberculosis. Repertoires were generated with immunoSEQ multiplex PCR, while TCRdb's copy carries only in-frame clones and drops some. The table has under 40,000 clones, 93% seen once. Sequenced: PBMCs. All receptors come from a donor aged 10-29 years with latent tuberculosis or without tuberculosis infection.

V is TRBV30 and J is TRBJ2-1; 7 bases line up with TRBD1. The germline V gene has CDR1 GTSNPN and CDR2 SVGIG (reference sequence). The V and J ends lost 3 bases and 6 bases, in that order; junction bases with no gene match: 5. This CDR3 spans 13 amino acids. The CDR3 DNA reads as TGTGCCTGGAGCACAGGGGCACCCAATGAGCAGTTCTTC. Amino acid sequence: CAWSTGAPNEQFF.

This clone was detected only once. This chain joins TRBV19 and TRBJ1-2; perhaps TRBD1 as D (6 bases). V was cut by 7 bases and J by 2 bases, with 14 bases left in between. Per germline, CDR1 LNHDA and CDR2 SQIVND (reference sequence). The CDR3 sequence is 14 residues long. CDR3 bases: TGTGCCAGTACCCTGGGAACAGGGAACTATGGCTACACCTTC. This sequence encodes CASTLGTGNYGYTF. Based on the CDR3 plus reference TRBV19 and TRBJ1-2, the full variable domain is DGGITQSPKYLFRKEGQNVTLSCEQNLNHDAMYWYRQDPGQGLRLIYYSQIVNDFQKGDIAEGYSVSREKKESFPLTVTSAQKNPTAFYLCASTLGTGNYGYTFGSGTRLTVV.

The chain employs TRBV4-3 and TRBJ1-5; no clear D. Trimming took off 0 bases at V and 3 bases at J, with 9 bases between the two ends. Germline V gene sequence: CDR1 LGHNA, CDR2 YSLEER. This CDR3 contains 15 residues. The CDR3: CASSQEALPNQPQHF. CDR3 sequence (DNA): TGCGCCAGCAGCCAAGAGGCTCTTCCCAATCAGCCCCAGCATTTT.

This chain links TRBV7-2 with TRBJ2-4; D remains ambiguous. The V and J ends lost 1 base and 9 bases respectively, with 16 bases between them. The germline V gene encodes CDR1 SGHTA and CDR2 FQGNSA. This CDR3 has 15 residues. The CDR3 is CASSLGSQVLGIQYF. In DNA, the CDR3 is TGTGCCAGCAGCTTAGGTAGTCAGGTTCTCGGCATTCAGTACTTC.

The count of this clone is one. The V call is TRBV9, the J call TRBJ1-1, with D tentatively TRBD1 (6 bases). Per germline, CDR1 SGDLS and CDR2 YYNGEE. The CDR3 loop spans 15 amino acids. V shed 0 bases and J shed 4 bases, with 13 bases lying between them. CDR3 sequence (DNA): TGTGCCAGCAGCGTAGAGTCGGGGGGCGTCACTGAAGCTTTCTTT. Protein sequence: CASSVESGGVTEAFF. The complete variable domain, with remaining parts taken from reference TRBV9 and TRBJ1-1, reads DSGVTQTPKHLITATGQRVTLRCSPRSGDLSVYWYQQSLDQGLQFLIQYYNGEERAKGNILERFSAQQFPDLHSELNLSSLELGDSALYFCASSVESGGVTEAFFGQGTRLTVV.

The chain couples TRBV4-3 to TRBJ2-3; perhaps TRBD2 as D (7 bases). The germline CDR1 and CDR2 sequences are LGHNA and YSLEER. With 1 base removed from V and 2 bases from J, the gap between germline ends came to 10 bases. CDR3 length equals 15 residues. The CDR3 loop is CASSQAGGATDTQYF. The CDR3 nucleotides read TGCGCCAGCAGCCAAGCTGGGGGGGCCACAGATACGCAGTATTTT.

The chain carries TRBV7-3 and TRBJ1-1; TRBD1 matches 11 bases. V shed 3 bases, J shed 4 bases, and the junction held 4 bases outside the gene matches. Looked up from germline, CDR1 is SGHTA and CDR2 is FQGTGA. There are 15 residues in the CDR3. The CDR3 DNA follows: TGTGCCAGCAGCTTTCGGACAGGGGGCAGCACTGAAGCTTTCTTT. This codes for CASSFRTGGSTEAFF.

The V and J genes are TRBV27 and TRBJ1-2; 7 bases match TRBD1. Germline V lookup: CDR1 MNHEY, CDR2 SMNVEV (reference sequence). The V segment lost 0 bases and the J segment 7 bases; nucleotides outside the gene matches: 5. The CDR3 covers 14 residues. CDR3 nucleotide sequence: TGTGCCAGCAGTTTATCAGACAGGGAAAGTGGCTACACCTTC. Translating it yields CASSLSDRESGYTF.

This sequence joins TRBV7-8 and TRBJ1-4, with TRBD1 matching over 8 bases. Germline CDR1 is SGHVS and CDR2 is FQNEAQ. Trimming removed 10 bases from V and 4 bases from J; junction bases left unmatched: 20. The CDR3 has 18 residues. CDR3 DNA: TGTGCCACCCTGCATAACAGGGGGTTGGGTTCACTTAATGAAAAACTGTTTTTT. Its translation: CATLHNRGLGSLNEKLFF.

The chain carries TRBV5-6 and TRBJ1-4, with D possibly matching TRBD1 (5 bases). With 4 bases removed from V and 5 bases from J, the gap between germline ends came to 18 bases. This CDR3 has 16 residues. The germline CDR1 and CDR2 sequences are SGHDT and YYEEEE. The CDR3 region has the DNA TGTGCCAGCAGCCCCCGCGGGGGAGGTAAAAATGAAAAACTGTTTTTT. Its translation: CASSPRGGGKNEKLFF.

This chain connects TRBV7-6 to TRBJ2-7; TRBD2 might be the D (6 bases). The length of the CDR3 is 16 residues. The V end lost 5 bases, the J end lost 0 bases, and 17 bases lay between the germline ends. CDR1 and CDR2 (germline): SGHVS, FNYEAQ. The CDR3 here is CASSRGGAGSSYEQYF. In DNA form, the CDR3 reads TGTGCCAGCAGCCGGGGCGGCGCCGGGAGCTCCTACGAGCAGTACTTC.

This CDR3 reads CASAYGAGTNEKLFF. The DNA of the CDR3 is TGTGCCAGCGCCTACGGTGCAGGAACTAATGAAAAACTGTTTTTT. The gene calls are TRBV9 and TRBJ1-4; D remains unclear. The germline V gene has CDR1 SGDLS and CDR2 YYNGEE. The CDR3 runs to 15 residues. Trimming cost V 7 bases and J 1 base, with 14 bases left between them.

V usage is TRBV29-1 and J usage is TRBJ1-2; tentative D call: TRBD1 (5 bases). The CDR3 is 13 amino acids. The germline V gene has CDR1 SQVTM and CDR2 ANQGSEA. Trimming left V 3 bases short and J 8 bases short, with 16 bases between. The CDR3 protein is CSVEVGVADGYTF. CDR3 bases: TGCAGCGTTGAGGTAGGGGTTGCTGACGGCTACACCTTC.

The chain joins TRBV9 to TRBJ2-3; the D is unclear. The CDR3 contains 16 residues. V lost 4 bases to trimming and J lost 0 bases, with 15 bases between them. Per germline, CDR1 SGDLS and CDR2 YYNGEE. CDR3 sequence (DNA): TGTGCCAGCAGCCCTACCCCTGGGCGAAGCACAGATACGCAGTATTTT. Protein: CASSPTPGRSTDTQYF.

The chain joins TRBV6-5 to TRBJ1-1, with 7 bases fitting TRBD1. J lost 5 bases, V lost 5 bases, and 2 bases had no gene match. CDR3 size: 12 residues. Germline V CDR1 and CDR2: MNHEY, SVGAGI. The CDR3 sequence: CASSRQGTEAFF. The DNA of the CDR3 is TGTGCCAGCAGTCGACAGGGAACTGAAGCTTTCTTT.

The gene calls are TRBV5-1 and TRBJ2-3; no reliable D call. The V and J ends lost 1 base and 2 bases respectively, with 14 bases between them. CDR1 is SGHRS, CDR2 YFSETQ, per germline. The CDR3 loop spans 16 amino acids. CDR3 region: CASSLSRPLDTDTQYF. CDR3 DNA: TGCGCCAGCAGCTTGTCCAGGCCGTTGGACACAGATACGCAGTATTTT.

The rearrangement uses TRBV19 and TRBJ1-2, with D possibly being TRBD1 (5 bases). Germline values: CDR1 LNHDA, CDR2 SQIVND (reference sequence). The CDR3 runs 15 residues. Trimming took 0 bases from V and 6 from J, leaving 14 bases between them. CDR3 protein: CASSIDRRGRDGYTF. CDR3 coding DNA: TGTGCCAGTAGTATAGATCGTAGGGGTCGGGATGGCTACACCTTC.

This clone was seen a handful of times. The chain links TRBV4-3 to TRBJ1-2, with 12 bases lining up with TRBD1. The junction had 8 bases not matched to a gene; V was cut back by 0 bases and J by 6 bases. This CDR3 contains 17 residues. In germline, CDR1 is LGHNA, CDR2 YSLEER. The chain's CDR3 is CASSQDRGTGGADGYTF. The CDR3 nucleotides read TGCGCCAGCAGCCAAGATAGAGGGACAGGGGGCGCGGATGGCTACACCTTC.

This chain connects TRBV19 to TRBJ2-7, with 11 bases fitting TRBD1. The V and J ends lost 5 bases and 4 bases, in that order; junction bases with no gene match: 4. From germline, CDR1 is LNHDA and CDR2 SQIVND (reference sequence). This CDR3 is built from 14 residues. The CDR3 here is CASSPGTGGYEQYF. The CDR3 nucleotides are TGTGCCAGTAGTCCAGGGACAGGGGGTTACGAGCAGTACTTC.

V and J are TRBV2 and TRBJ1-1; D perhaps matches TRBD1 (5 bases). V lost 8 bases and J lost 5, with 15 bases in between. The CDR3 spans 13 residues. Germline assignment: CDR1 SNHLY and CDR2 FYNNEI. The CDR3 region is CASFQGFRTEAFF. CDR3 coding DNA: TGTGCCAGCTTCCAGGGCTTCAGGACTGAAGCTTTCTTT.

The chain recombines TRBV5-4 with TRBJ2-1; D is perhaps TRBD1 (6 bases). CDR3 length: 13 amino acids. Germline CDR1 SGHNT, CDR2 YYREEE (reference sequence). Between the trimmed V and J ends, which lost 4 bases and 6 bases, there was a span of 11 bases. CDR3 amino acids: CASSQKTGNEQFF. CDR3 bases: TGTGCCAGCAGCCAAAAGACAGGCAATGAGCAGTTCTTC.

The CDR3 DNA reads TGTGCCAGCAGTTTTGCTGCCAGGGGGACAGATACGCAGTATTTT. Translating it yields CASSFAARGTDTQYF. The chain joins TRBV28 to TRBJ2-3, with 7 nucleotides matching TRBD1. V was pared by 3 bases and J by 3 bases, with 6 bases of the junction left unmatched. The CDR3 extends over 15 amino acids. Germline V CDR1 and CDR2: MDHEN, SYDVKM.

The chain couples TRBV5-8 to TRBJ2-7; D might be TRBD1 (6 bases). V gave up 2 bases and J gave up 3 bases, with 9 bases separating them. The CDR3 loop spans 13 amino acids. Germline CDR1 reads SGHTS; CDR2 reads YDEGEE. The CDR3 here is CASSFQGNYEQYF. The CDR3 bases are TGTGCCAGCAGCTTCCAGGGGAACTACGAGCAGTACTTC.

CDR3 sequence reads: CASRPGQANTGELFF. The CDR3 DNA follows: TGTGCCAGCAGACCTGGACAGGCGAACACCGGGGAGCTGTTTTTT. The V gene is TRBV6-6, the J gene TRBJ2-2; TRBD1 aligns across 7 bases. J was trimmed by 0 bases and V by 6 bases; bases with no gene match: 4. This CDR3 region has 15 residues. Per the germline V gene, CDR1 is MNHNY and CDR2 is SVGAGI (reference sequence).

The sample holds a few counts of this clone. The genes are TRBV25-1 and TRBJ2-7; the match to TRBD2 covers 7 bases. The CDR3 covers 13 residues. The ends lost 8 bases at V and 4 bases at J; junction bases unmatched: 8. Germline lookup yields CDR1 MGHDK and CDR2 SYGVNS. The CDR3 region is CASLGRETYEQYF. CDR3 nucleotides: TGTGCCAGCTTAGGGAGGGAGACTTACGAGCAGTACTTC.